A single sample gave rise to the 21 T cell receptor beta chains below, sequenced in a study of Ad26.COV2.S vaccination and SARS-CoV-2 variants (dated by TCRdb to the early 2020s). Receptor amplification or capture employed the immunoSEQ multiplex PCR assay. Entries here come from immuneACCESS through TCRdb and include only in-frame sequences with V and J called. Some clones fail to appear in such tables; in the studies checked, an unresolved V gene covers under half of the shortfall, and the cause of the remainder is unknown. The sample records over 400,000 clones, roughly 91% of which are singletons. The ten largest clones represent 4.3% of the sample. What the treatment or condition label conveys for this sample: some 20 received Ad26.COV2.S at low or high dose, single or two shots; 5 received placebo; per-sample allocation not given. For vaccine and placebo recipients, repertoires were sequenced using samples collected on day 63 after the first injection.

Source: peripheral blood, taken in a trial of Ad26.COV2.S vaccine versus placebo. The source is a person aged 18-65 years who received the Ad26.COV2.S COVID-19 vaccine or a placebo.

CDR3 nucleotides: TGTGCCAGCTCACCACAGGGGATGAACACTGAAGCTTTCTTT. Its protein product is CASSPQGMNTEAFF. This chain uses TRBV18 with TRBJ1-1; weak D call: TRBD1 (5 bases). Germline CDR1 reads KGHSH; CDR2 reads LQKENI. The germline V and J ends were trimmed by 1 base and 0 bases, with 6 bases remaining between them. CDR3 length: 14 amino acids.

The chain joins TRBV6-5 to TRBJ2-7; TRBD2 matches at 11 bases. With 2 bases clipped from V and 2 bases from J, the junction kept 2 bases outside the gene matches. This CDR3 spans 15 amino acids. CDR1 MNHEY and CDR2 SVGAGI come from the germline V gene. The CDR3 DNA reads as TGTGCCAGCAGTTACCGTAGCGGGAGGGCCTACGAGCAGTACTTC. This codes for CASSYRSGRAYEQYF.

V is TRBV28 and J is TRBJ1-4; D is ambiguous. The CDR3 contains 13 residues. Germline lookup yields CDR1 MDHEN and CDR2 SYDVKM. The ends were cut back, 8 bases at V and 7 bases at J, with 14 bases in the middle. The CDR3 here is CASRRKSSEKLFF. The CDR3 DNA sequence: TGTGCCAGCCGGCGGAAGAGTAGTGAAAAACTGTTTTTT.

V usage is TRBV11-3 and J usage is TRBJ2-7, with 8 nucleotides matching TRBD2. Germline CDR1 and CDR2: SGHNT and YENEEA. Trimming at V came to 0 bases and at J to 4 bases, leaving 5 bases not matched to a gene. This CDR3 has 15 residues. CDR3 DNA sequence: TGTGCCAGCAGCTTAGAAGCGGGAGCAGAATACGAGCAGTACTTC. Its translation: CASSLEAGAEYEQYF.

The chain couples TRBV2 to TRBJ1-4, with D possibly being TRBD1 (5 bases). The V gene's germline CDR1 is SNHLY and CDR2 FYNNEI. Trimming left V 7 bases short and J 7 bases short, with 10 bases between. CDR3 length equals 12 residues. CDR3 residues: CASTREAEKLFF. CDR3 bases: TGTGCCAGCACCAGGGAGGCTGAAAAACTGTTTTTT.

The J gene is TRBJ1-1, the V gene TRBV27, with a tentative D call TRBD1 (6 bases). In germline, CDR1 is MNHEY, CDR2 SMNVEV (reference sequence). The CDR3 totals 14 residues. V was shortened by 5 bases and J by 0 bases, with 10 bases between the two germline ends. In DNA, the CDR3 is TGTGCCAGCAGTACGAGGGGGGTGAACACTGAAGCTTTCTTT. Amino acids: CASSTRGVNTEAFF.

The chain couples TRBV7-8 to TRBJ1-2; D unresolved. Looked up from germline, CDR1 is SGHVS and CDR2 is FQNEAQ. This CDR3 has 15 residues. V lost 2 bases to trimming and J lost 3 bases, with 13 bases between them. The CDR3 region is CASSLRGWAHYGYTF. CDR3 coding DNA: TGTGCCAGCAGCTTACGGGGATGGGCCCACTATGGCTACACCTTC. The full variable domain, in which reference TRBV7-8 and TRBJ1-2 provide the parts outside the CDR3, is GAGVSQSPRYKVAKRGQDVALRCDPISGHVSLFWYQQALGQGPEFLTYFQNEAQLDKSGLPSDRFFAERPEGSVSTLKIQRTQQEDSAVYLCASSLRGWAHYGYTFGSGTRLTVV.

The chain uses TRBV9 and TRBJ1-2; 7 bases align to TRBD1. This CDR3 spans 16 amino acids. The V gene end was trimmed by 0 bases and the J gene end by 2 bases; junction bases not matched to a gene: 7. CDR1 is SGDLS, CDR2 YYNGEE, per germline. CDR3 coding DNA: TGTGCCAGCAGCGTAGCTTTAGGGGGCACGAACTATGGCTACACCTTC. This codes for CASSVALGGTNYGYTF.

This chain connects TRBV28 to TRBJ2-1; 15 nucleotides match TRBD2. J lost 5 bases, V lost 6 bases, and 14 bases had no gene match. Germline V gene data show CDR1 as MDHEN and CDR2 as SYDVKM. The CDR3 covers 19 residues. CDR3: CASSSVGVRTSGRDNEQFF. CDR3 nucleotides: TGTGCCAGCAGCAGCGTGGGGGTGAGGACTAGCGGGAGGGACAATGAGCAGTTCTTC.

This rearrangement joins TRBV18 to TRBJ1-1, with 7 nucleotides matching TRBD1. CDR1 and CDR2 from the germline V gene are KGHSH and LQKENI. J was trimmed by 7 bases and V by 3 bases; bases with no gene match: 5. CDR3 length: 13 amino acids. The CDR3 loop reads CASSPLRDSEAFF. The DNA of the CDR3 is TGTGCCAGCTCACCCCTCCGGGACAGTGAAGCTTTCTTT.

This chain uses TRBV28 with TRBJ1-1; 12 bases align to TRBD1. The CDR3 runs to 15 residues. With V trimmed by 3 bases and J by 6 bases, 5 bases remained unmatched. Germline V CDR1 and CDR2: MDHEN, SYDVKM. The CDR3 sequence is CASSFGDRGLSEAFF. The CDR3 nucleotides read TGTGCCAGCAGTTTTGGGGACAGGGGGCTTTCTGAAGCTTTCTTT. Complete variable domain (other parts from reference TRBV28 and TRBJ1-1): DVKVTQSSRYLVKRTGEKVFLECVQDMDHENMFWYRQDPGLGLRLIYFSYDVKMKEKGDIPEGYSVSREKKERFSLILESASTNQTSMYLCASSFGDRGLSEAFFGQGTRLTVV.

V and J are TRBV11-3 and TRBJ2-1; 7 bases line up with TRBD2. Germline loops: CDR1 SGHNT, CDR2 YENEEA. With 5 bases clipped from V and 4 bases from J, the junction kept 8 bases outside the gene matches. The CDR3 length is 15 residues. Written as DNA, the CDR3 is TGTGCCAGCAGCCCTCGGCTAGCGGAATACAATGAGCAGTTCTTC. Translation gives CASSPRLAEYNEQFF.

The chain couples TRBV27 to TRBJ2-3, with 7 nucleotides matching TRBD2. The CDR3 has 15 residues. The germline gives CDR1 MNHEY, CDR2 SMNVEV (reference sequence). V lost 6 bases and J lost 3; bases outside the gene matches: 9. This CDR3 is CASSPLTGGTDTQYF. CDR3 nucleotides: TGTGCCAGCAGCCCACTGACGGGGGGTACAGATACGCAGTATTTT.

This rearrangement joins TRBV4-2 to TRBJ2-7, with 12 bases that match TRBD2. The CDR3 sequence is 15 residues long. V gave up 1 base and J gave up 2 bases; unmatched junction bases: 0. Germline V gene data show CDR1 as LGHNA and CDR2 as YNFKEQ. The CDR3 loop is CASSQGLAGAYEQYF. CDR3 DNA sequence: TGTGCCAGCAGCCAAGGACTAGCGGGGGCCTACGAGCAGTACTTC.

As regards this clone: In the same sample, other DNA sequences code for this CDR3. The V gene is TRBV9, the J gene TRBJ2-1, with TRBD2 matching over 11 bases. This CDR3 comprises 15 residues. CDR1 is SGDLS and CDR2 is YYNGEE in the germline V gene. The V segment lost 3 bases and the J segment 4 bases; nucleotides outside the gene matches: 3. This chain's CDR3 is CASSAGLAAYNEQFF. CDR3 nucleotides: TGTGCCAGCAGCGCGGGACTAGCGGCGTACAATGAGCAGTTCTTC.

This clone is a singleton in its sample. The chain has TRBV27 and TRBJ1-6; tentatively, D is TRBD1 (5 bases). There are 13 residues in the CDR3. Deletions cut 7 bases from V and 10 bases from J, with 14 bases between. Germline V lookup: CDR1 MNHEY, CDR2 SMNVEV (reference sequence). CDR3 amino acids: CASKFTGRSPLHF. CDR3 DNA sequence: TGTGCCAGCAAGTTTACAGGACGGTCACCCCTCCACTTT.

In DNA, the CDR3 is TGTGCCAGCAGCTTAGAGGCTGCAGGGGGAGCTGGGGCCAACGTCCTGACTTTC. Translation gives CASSLEAAGGAGANVLTF. The chain links TRBV7-2 to TRBJ2-6; 7 bases agree with TRBD1. Germline CDR1 reads SGHTA; CDR2 reads FQGNSA. CDR3 length equals 18 residues. The J segment lost 2 bases and the V segment lost 1 base, leaving 8 bases of the junction unmatched.

This chain uses TRBV24-1 with TRBJ2-3, with 12 bases identical to TRBD2. Germline CDR1 KGHDR, CDR2 SFDVKD. This CDR3 has 17 residues. V dropped 2 bases and J dropped 3; count of bases not matched to a gene: 5. The CDR3 sequence is CATSDSRTSGTTDTQYF. The CDR3 nucleotides are TGTGCCACCAGTGATTCACGGACTAGCGGGACGACAGATACGCAGTATTTT.

The chain joins TRBV28 to TRBJ2-3; 7 bases align to TRBD2. Germline CDR1 MDHEN, CDR2 SYDVKM. The CDR3 is 17 amino acids. V lost 3 bases, J lost 0 bases, and 9 bases stayed unmatched. CDR3 residues: CASSFRRLARSTDTQYF. CDR3 bases: TGTGCCAGCAGTTTCCGCCGACTAGCCCGAAGCACAGATACGCAGTATTTT.

This chain links TRBV7-6 with TRBJ1-6; D gene unclear. The V gene's germline CDR1 is SGHVS and CDR2 FNYEAQ. CDR3 length: 14 amino acids. V was pared by 4 bases and J by 0 bases, with 4 bases between. The CDR3 loop reads CASSYSSYNSPLHF. CDR3 nucleotide sequence: TGTGCCAGCAGCTACAGCTCCTATAATTCACCCCTCCACTTT.

This clone appeared a single time. The chain is built from TRBV28 and TRBJ1-6; D possibly corresponds to TRBD1 (6 bases). The CDR3 covers 16 residues. Per the germline V gene, CDR1 is MDHEN and CDR2 is SYDVKM. The V end was cut by 5 bases, the J end by 9 bases, with 20 bases between. The CDR3 DNA is TGTGCCAGCAGTGGAAGTTCGGGGGCCGAATTTTCACCCCTCCACTTT. This translates into CASSGSSGAEFSPLHF. The whole variable domain, filled in from reference TRBV28 and TRBJ1-6, reads DVKVTQSSRYLVKRTGEKVFLECVQDMDHENMFWYRQDPGLGLRLIYFSYDVKMKEKGDIPEGYSVSREKKERFSLILESASTNQTSMYLCASSGSSGAEFSPLHFGNGTRLTVT.